This TCR beta chain was obtained from a study of blood T cell repertoires in COVID-19. Turning to the study itself: Researchers got acute and convalescent COVID-19 samples from the United States, Italy and Spain.

Germline CDR1 and CDR2: SGHNT and YYREEE (reference sequence). V lost 1 base and J lost 3; bases outside the gene matches: 0. This CDR3 spans 13 amino acids. Authors' analysis steps: Estimation of nucleated cell counts was performed using reference gene primer amplification. Generated by immunoSEQ multiplex PCR, the TCRdb table keeps only in-frame clones and is missing some. Clone size and the V and J calls come from that table; the DNA yielded D and trimming. This table holds around 230,000 clones, 81% found once. The clonotype originates from a woman aged 80 or over with acute or convalescent COVID-19. The sequenced material came from peripheral blood. The genes are TRBV5-4 and TRBJ2-7; TRBD1 agrees at 8 bases. CDR3 bases: TGTGCCAGCAGCTTGACAGGGGGCTACGAGCAGTACTTC. Its protein product is CASSLTGGYEQYF.